The rows below give T cell receptor beta chains drawn from one sample of a study of blood T cell repertoires in COVID-19. The data were produced by immunoSEQ multiplex PCR, yet TCRdb's version contains in-frame clones alone and is incomplete. The sample carries about 110,000 clones, about 64% recorded once. The sequencing sample was made of peripheral blood. The receptors shown here come from a human donor with acute or convalescent COVID-19. The donor label of this sample is uncertain. CDR3s leave out the opening cysteine and the closing phenylalanine or tryptophan. Fields, in order: V gene, J gene, CDR3 protein.

v_gene: TRBV11-2; j_gene: TRBJ2-7; CDR3aa: ASSLDWVAGTHEQY
v_gene: TRBV9; j_gene: TRBJ2-5; CDR3aa: ASSGGTSGPQETQY
v_gene: TRBV19; j_gene: TRBJ1-4; CDR3aa: ASSVTSVSVEKLF
v_gene: TRBV7-9; j_gene: TRBJ1-2; CDR3aa: ASSLSDAGRTYGYT
v_gene: TRBV27; j_gene: TRBJ1-6; CDR3aa: ASSRTGFGSPLH
v_gene: TRBV7-8; j_gene: TRBJ1-6; CDR3aa: ASSLGLLLSYNSPLH
v_gene: TRBV27; j_gene: TRBJ2-2; CDR3aa: ASSLLAGGNTGELF
v_gene: TRBV30; j_gene: TRBJ1-3; CDR3aa: AWSRGSGNTIY
v_gene: TRBV5-1; j_gene: TRBJ1-3; CDR3aa: ASSSQGATSGNTIY
v_gene: TRBV30; j_gene: TRBJ2-2; CDR3aa: AWSPLPSTGELF
v_gene: TRBV27; j_gene: TRBJ1-1; CDR3aa: ASSFLPGQALLGTEAF
v_gene: TRBV7-7; j_gene: TRBJ2-5; CDR3aa: ASSLAHARGETQY
v_gene: TRBV11-3; j_gene: TRBJ2-1; CDR3aa: ASSLGTSTYNEQF
v_gene: TRBV18; j_gene: TRBJ1-2; CDR3aa: ASSPQTGVGYGYT
v_gene: TRBV10-3; j_gene: TRBJ1-1; CDR3aa: AISITGVNTEAF
v_gene: TRBV3-1/TRBV3-2; j_gene: TRBJ1-1; CDR3aa: ASSPRTGYAEAF
v_gene: TRBV24-1; j_gene: TRBJ1-2; CDR3aa: ATSDYLPGHGTGYT
v_gene: TRBV9; j_gene: TRBJ1-6; CDR3aa: ASSERGQGGNSPLH
v_gene: TRBV18; j_gene: TRBJ2-1; CDR3aa: ASSRDRNNEQF
v_gene: TRBV12-5; j_gene: TRBJ1-3; CDR3aa: ASGTDRPGNTIY
v_gene: TRBV24-1; j_gene: TRBJ2-3; CDR3aa: ATSDPAGWDTQY
v_gene: TRBV18; j_gene: TRBJ1-6; CDR3aa: ASSLEATYNSPLH
v_gene: TRBV11-3; j_gene: TRBJ2-3; CDR3aa: ASSLGSSTDTQY
v_gene: TRBV6-5; j_gene: TRBJ1-6; CDR3aa: ASSPRQGYNSPLH
v_gene: TRBV19; j_gene: TRBJ1-2; CDR3aa: ASSIDDNINYGYT
v_gene: TRBV19; j_gene: TRBJ1-6; CDR3aa: ASSSTGVSSPLH
v_gene: TRBV6-6; j_gene: TRBJ2-3; CDR3aa: ASSSSLGRGGDTQY
v_gene: TRBV19; j_gene: TRBJ2-5; CDR3aa: ATGGALGETQY
v_gene: TRBV11-2; j_gene: TRBJ2-5; CDR3aa: ASSLDMSSGGQY
v_gene: TRBV28; j_gene: TRBJ1-5; CDR3aa: ASSLLGSRPQH
v_gene: TRBV4-1; j_gene: TRBJ1-4; CDR3aa: ASSHGQGGEKLF
v_gene: TRBV18; j_gene: TRBJ1-1; CDR3aa: ASSPLPPTGRFEAF
v_gene: TRBV29-1; j_gene: TRBJ1-3; CDR3aa: SVEQGFSGNTIY
v_gene: TRBV14; j_gene: TRBJ2-7; CDR3aa: ASSQTQSSYEQY
v_gene: TRBV11-2; j_gene: TRBJ2-3; CDR3aa: ASSYQGAPDLRHTDTQY
v_gene: TRBV7-9; j_gene: TRBJ2-2; CDR3aa: ASSLRGSYTGELF
v_gene: TRBV15; j_gene: TRBJ2-5; CDR3aa: ATSREGGQGQETQY
v_gene: TRBV2; j_gene: TRBJ2-2; CDR3aa: ASSQQNTGELF
v_gene: TRBV12-5; j_gene: TRBJ2-3; CDR3aa: ASGLVLRTDTQY
v_gene: TRBV3-1/TRBV3-2; j_gene: TRBJ1-3; CDR3aa: ASSLQGASGNTIY
v_gene: TRBV7-2; j_gene: TRBJ2-5; CDR3aa: ASSEAGGPQETQY
v_gene: TRBV10-1; j_gene: TRBJ1-1; CDR3aa: ASSAMTANTEAF
v_gene: TRBV2; j_gene: TRBJ2-5; CDR3aa: ASSPSHPVARQETQY
v_gene: TRBV18; j_gene: TRBJ1-2; CDR3aa: ASSPPGQGGSYT
v_gene: TRBV18; j_gene: TRBJ1-2; CDR3aa: ASSQEGAWGYT
v_gene: TRBV2; j_gene: TRBJ2-5; CDR3aa: ASSERSGTGGWETQY
v_gene: TRBV30; j_gene: TRBJ2-3; CDR3aa: AWVPGTSSTDTQY